These 29 T cell receptor beta chains came from one sample sequenced in a study of control samples from healthy donors and cancer patients. Profiling relied on immunoSEQ multiplex PCR, and the TCRdb table lists in-frame clones only, not all of them. The table includes roughly 180,000 clones, approximately 91% detected once. Sequenced input: blood. Receptor source: a woman aged 40 to 49 in good health.

Only one count was recorded for this clone. This chain connects TRBV5-6 to TRBJ1-1; D is unresolved. Germline CDR1 and CDR2: SGHDT and YYEEEE. V lost 2 bases, J lost 5 bases, and 10 bases lay in between. The CDR3 sequence is 13 residues long. The CDR3 loop reads CASSLFHGTEAFF. CDR3 nucleotide sequence: TGTGCCAGCAGCTTATTTCATGGGACTGAAGCTTTCTTT.

The chain uses TRBV6-2 or TRBV6-3 and TRBJ2-3; D gene uncertain. V lost 1 base and J 2 bases, leaving 7 bases between the germline ends. The CDR3 consists of 14 residues. Looked up from germline, CDR1 is MNHEY and CDR2 is SVGEGT. For the CDR3, the DNA is TGTGCCAGCAGTTACTTTCGATACACAGATACGCAGTATTTT. Amino acid sequence: CASSYFRYTDTQYF.

V and J are TRBV5-1 and TRBJ1-3; D not certain. The germline V gene encodes CDR1 SGHRS and CDR2 YFSETQ. The ends were cut back, 0 bases at V and 0 bases at J, with 4 bases in the middle. The CDR3 spans 14 residues. In DNA, the CDR3 is TGCGCCAGCAGCTTGGGGAGCTCTGGAAACACCATATATTTT. Translating it yields CASSLGSSGNTIYF.

The chain combines TRBV4-1 with TRBJ2-7, with a weak D call TRBD2 (7 bases). CDR3 length: 14 amino acids. Germline CDR1 and CDR2: MGHRA and YSYEKL. The V and J ends lost 0 bases and 7 bases respectively, with 13 bases between them. CDR3 protein: CASSQDPGGGEQYF. As DNA, the CDR3 is TGCGCCAGCAGCCAAGATCCGGGGGGCGGTGAGCAGTACTTC.

This chain connects TRBV12-3 or TRBV12-4 to TRBJ1-4; perhaps TRBD1 as D (5 bases). The V end lost 7 bases, the J end lost 11 bases, and 14 bases lay between the germline ends. The CDR3 totals 12 residues. CDR3 DNA: TGTGCCAGCACCCAGGGAGGCGGGAAACTGTTTTTT. The encoded protein is CASTQGGGKLFF.

This clone was counted between two and nine times. The V gene is TRBV5-1, the J gene TRBJ2-7; D unclear. The V end lost 0 bases, the J end lost 6 bases, and 10 bases lay between the germline ends. The CDR3 totals 13 residues. Germline V CDR1 and CDR2: SGHRS, YFSETQ. The CDR3 sequence is CASSLGGEGEQYF. Here the CDR3 DNA reads TGCGCCAGCAGCTTGGGTGGGGAAGGCGAGCAGTACTTC.

This chain links TRBV5-5 with TRBJ2-3; 15 bases align to TRBD2. Germline V gene sequence: CDR1 SGHKS, CDR2 YYEKEE (reference sequence). V dropped 4 bases and J dropped 4; count of bases not matched to a gene: 10. The CDR3 contains 18 residues. Here the CDR3 DNA reads TGTGCCAGCAGCGCCGGACTAGCGGGGGGGCGTGTTTCAGATACGCAGTATTTT. Translated: CASSAGLAGGRVSDTQYF.

J is TRBJ2-5 and V is TRBV5-1, with 8 bases lining up with TRBD1. V was clipped by 4 bases and J by 1 base; unmatched bases: 3. The CDR3 extends over 14 amino acids. Germline lookup yields CDR1 SGHRS and CDR2 YFSETQ. CDR3 amino acids: CASSTGTGQETQYF. As DNA, the CDR3 is TGCGCCAGCAGCACCGGGACAGGCCAAGAGACCCAGTACTTC.

CDR3 residues: CASSPRLAGVGELFF. The CDR3, as DNA: TGTGCCAGCAGCCCCCGACTAGCGGGGGTCGGGGAGCTGTTTTTT. This rearrangement joins TRBV7-8 to TRBJ2-2; the match to TRBD2 covers 12 bases. CDR3 length: 15 amino acids. J lost 7 bases, V lost 5 bases, and 5 bases had no gene match. From germline, CDR1 is SGHVS and CDR2 FQNEAQ.

The chain recombines TRBV7-9 with TRBJ2-3, with D unresolved. CDR1 is SEHNR and CDR2 is FQNEAQ in the germline V gene (reference sequence). V gave up 0 bases and J gave up 6 bases, with 1 base separating them. The CDR3 runs to 11 residues. CDR3 coding DNA: TGTGCCAGCAGCTTAGCCGATACGCAGTATTTT. The encoded protein is CASSLADTQYF. The full variable domain, rest sourced from reference TRBV7-9 and TRBJ2-3, is DTGVSQNPRHKITKRGQNVTFRCDPISEHNRLYWYRQTLGQGPEFLTYFQNEAQLEKSRLLSDRFSAERPKGSFSTLEIQRTEQGDSAMYLCASSLADTQYFGPGTRLTVL.

The chain uses TRBV5-1 and TRBJ1-1; no definite D call. V was pared by 4 bases and J by 0 bases, with 10 bases between. Per the germline V gene, CDR1 is SGHRS and CDR2 is YFSETQ. The CDR3 has 14 amino acids. CDR3 coding DNA: TGCGCCAGCAGCCTACAAGACATGAACACTGAAGCTTTCTTT. Protein: CASSLQDMNTEAFF.

The genes are TRBV7-6 and TRBJ2-2; 12 nucleotides align to TRBD2. The germline V gene has CDR1 SGHVS and CDR2 FNYEAQ. V lost 5 bases and J lost 6; bases outside the gene matches: 4. The CDR3 sequence is 15 residues long. Here the CDR3 DNA reads TGTGCCAGCAGCCCCTGGACTAGCGGGGCCGGGGAGCTGTTTTTT. Protein sequence: CASSPWTSGAGELFF. The full variable domain, rest sourced from reference TRBV7-6 and TRBJ2-2, is GAGVSQSPRYKVTKRGQDVALRCDPISGHVSLYWYRQALGQGPEFLTYFNYEAQQDKSGLPNDRFSAERPEGSISTLTIQRTEQRDSAMYRCASSPWTSGAGELFFGEGSRLTVL.

The chain uses TRBV7-9 and TRBJ2-1, with D perhaps being TRBD1 or TRBD2 (5 bases each). V was clipped by 1 base and J by 7 bases, with 8 bases between them. CDR3 length equals 13 residues. Germline assignment: CDR1 SEHNR and CDR2 FQNEAQ (reference sequence). The CDR3, as DNA: TGTGCCAGCAGCTTAGAGAGGGGAAATGAGCAGTTCTTC. This translates into CASSLERGNEQFF.

The rearrangement links TRBV6-6 to TRBJ1-5; D perhaps matches TRBD1 (5 bases). The CDR3 has 15 residues. The V end lost 5 bases, the J end lost 3 bases, and 14 bases lay between the germline ends. CDR1 is MNHNY, CDR2 SVGAGI, per germline (reference sequence). CDR3 nucleotides: TGTGCCAGCAGTACCGGGACGGGTCCCAATCAGCCCCAGCATTTT. It codes for CASSTGTGPNQPQHF.

The V and J genes are TRBV5-6 and TRBJ1-5; D possibly corresponds to TRBD1 (5 bases). The germline gives CDR1 SGHDT, CDR2 YYEEEE. The length of the CDR3 is 14 residues. With 6 bases removed from V and 8 bases from J, the gap between germline ends came to 18 bases. This chain's CDR3 is CASTLLGTGEPQHF. The CDR3 DNA sequence: TGTGCCAGCACCCTACTCGGGACCGGGGAGCCCCAGCATTTT.

J is TRBJ1-1 and V is TRBV5-5; D may be TRBD1 (6 bases). The CDR3 has 15 amino acids. V was shortened by 6 bases and J by 3 bases, with 18 bases between the two germline ends. Germline V gene lookup returns CDR1 SGHKS and CDR2 YYEKEE (reference sequence). The chain's CDR3 is CASTRGQPWDTEAFF. The CDR3 DNA is TGTGCCAGCACCAGGGGCCAACCTTGGGACACTGAAGCTTTCTTT.

Comments on this clone: The identical CDR3 is also encoded by other nucleotide sequences in the sample. The chain uses TRBV18 and TRBJ2-7, with TRBD1 identical over 9 bases. The germline CDR1 and CDR2 sequences are KGHSH and LQKENI. With V trimmed by 3 bases and J by 2 bases, 2 bases remained unmatched. This CDR3 spans 14 amino acids. CDR3: CASSPGTGPYEQYF. The CDR3 DNA sequence: TGTGCCAGCTCACCCGGGACAGGGCCCTACGAGCAGTACTTC.

The rearrangement links TRBV11-1 to TRBJ2-5, with 14 bases aligning to TRBD2. With V trimmed by 5 bases and J by 3 bases, 5 bases remained unmatched. The germline gives CDR1 SGHAT, CDR2 FQDESV (reference sequence). The CDR3 consists of 16 residues. CDR3 sequence (DNA): TGTGCCAGCAGCCTGGGACTAGCGGGGGAGAAAGAGACCCAGTACTTC. Its protein is CASSLGLAGEKETQYF.

The chain combines TRBV14 with TRBJ2-1; 9 positions match TRBD2. CDR1 and CDR2 from the germline V gene are SGHDN and FVKESK. CDR3 length: 16 amino acids. J gave up 7 bases and V 0 bases, and 7 bases lay outside the gene matches. In nucleotides, the CDR3 is TGTGCCAGCAGCCAAGATTGGGCGGGGGGGCGGAATGAGCAGTTCTTC. Translation: CASSQDWAGGRNEQFF.

This chain uses TRBV19 with TRBJ1-1; TRBD1 aligns across 7 bases. Trimming removed 6 bases from V and 5 bases from J; junction bases left unmatched: 3. This CDR3 has 12 amino acids. CDR1 LNHDA and CDR2 SQIVND come from the germline V gene (reference sequence). In DNA form, the CDR3 reads TGTGCCAGTAGACCAGGGGGGACTGAAGCTTTCTTT. Its protein product is CASRPGGTEAFF.

CDR3 bases: TGTGCCAGCAGCCCCCTAGGGCCCGAGGAGGCGAACACTGAAGCTTTCTTT. It translates to CASSPLGPEEANTEAFF. V gene TRBV7-9 combines with J gene TRBJ1-1; D unclear. Germline CDR1 and CDR2: SEHNR and FQNEAQ (reference sequence). The CDR3 extends over 17 amino acids. V was clipped by 5 bases and J by 1 base, with 20 bases between them.

The rearrangement uses TRBV9 and TRBJ2-2; D is unresolved. The CDR3 totals 12 residues. Germline CDR1 SGDLS, CDR2 YYNGEE. Between the trimmed V and J ends, which lost 4 bases and 1 base, there was a span of 2 bases. This CDR3 reads CASSQNTGELFF. CDR3 in DNA: TGTGCCAGCAGCCAGAACACCGGGGAGCTGTTTTTT. Variable domain in full (rest from reference TRBV9 and TRBJ2-2): DSGVTQTPKHLITATGQRVTLRCSPRSGDLSVYWYQQSLDQGLQFLIQYYNGEERAKGNILERFSAQQFPDLHSELNLSSLELGDSALYFCASSQNTGELFFGEGSRLTVL.

V and J are TRBV6-5 and TRBJ2-5, with D perhaps TRBD2 (6 bases). CDR3 length: 15 amino acids. Germline-derived CDR1 and CDR2 are MNHEY and SVGAGI. The V end was cut by 6 bases, the J end by 6 bases, with 20 bases between. The CDR3 reads CASSLGGNPGKTQYF. The CDR3 nucleotides are TGTGCCAGCAGCCTGGGAGGAAACCCAGGGAAGACCCAGTACTTC.

The gene calls are TRBV11-2 and TRBJ1-1, with a tentative D call TRBD1 (5 bases). V lost 4 bases and J 2 bases, leaving 14 bases between the germline ends. Germline values: CDR1 SGHAT, CDR2 FQNNGV. This CDR3 has 15 residues. CDR3 nucleotides: TGTGCCAGCAGCTCAAGACAGCTAACAAACACTGAAGCTTTCTTT. Translating gives CASSSRQLTNTEAFF.

The rearrangement links TRBV7-9 to TRBJ2-5, with TRBD1 matching 11 bases. The V and J ends lost 2 bases and 5 bases, in that order; junction bases with no gene match: 4. Looked up from germline, CDR1 is SEHNR and CDR2 is FQNEAQ (reference sequence). The CDR3 is made up of 15 amino acids. CDR3 DNA sequence: TGTGCCAGCAGCTTACGGACAGGGGGCGGGGAGACCCAGTACTTC. Amino acids: CASSLRTGGGETQYF. Full variable domain (outside the CDR3, taken from reference TRBV7-9 and TRBJ2-5): DTGVSQNPRHKITKRGQNVTFRCDPISEHNRLYWYRQTLGQGPEFLTYFQNEAQLEKSRLLSDRFSAERPKGSFSTLEIQRTEQGDSAMYLCASSLRTGGGETQYFGPGTRLLVL.

This chain joins TRBV3-1 (or the pseudogene TRBV3-2) and TRBJ1-1; possibly TRBD1 for D (5 bases). This CDR3 comprises 16 residues. CDR1 and CDR2 from the germline V gene are LGHDT and YNNKEL (reference sequence). Trimming cost V 6 bases and J 4 bases, with 21 bases left between them. The CDR3 here is CASRGDSSPRLTEAFF. The CDR3 DNA reads TGTGCCAGCAGGGGGGATTCCTCGCCTCGGCTCACTGAAGCTTTCTTT.

This chain connects TRBV19 to TRBJ1-4; 9 bases are a match to TRBD1. The CDR3 totals 16 residues. CDR1 LNHDA and CDR2 SQIVND come from the germline V gene (reference sequence). J was trimmed by 3 bases and V by 4 bases; bases with no gene match: 6. Here the CDR3 DNA reads TGTGCCAGTAGTAGGACAGGGGTAGTTGCTAATGAAAAACTGTTTTTT. Translation: CASSRTGVVANEKLFF.

The V call is TRBV5-4, the J call TRBJ2-1, with D possibly matching TRBD1 (7 bases). Trimming left V 0 bases short and J 5 bases short, with 12 bases between. This CDR3 spans 15 amino acids. Germline lookup yields CDR1 SGHNT and CDR2 YYREEE (reference sequence). CDR3 loop: CASSLVGGGNNEQFF. CDR3 sequence (DNA): TGTGCCAGCAGCTTGGTAGGGGGCGGGAACAATGAGCAGTTCTTC.

The rearrangement links TRBV27 to TRBJ1-1; possibly TRBD1 for D (6 bases). The CDR3 contains 14 residues. Germline CDR1 is MNHEY and CDR2 is SMNVEV (reference sequence). Trimming cost V 6 bases and J 4 bases, with 15 bases left between them. The CDR3: CASSSRGFSTEAFF. The CDR3 coding sequence is TGTGCCAGCAGCTCCAGGGGTTTCAGCACTGAAGCTTTCTTT.